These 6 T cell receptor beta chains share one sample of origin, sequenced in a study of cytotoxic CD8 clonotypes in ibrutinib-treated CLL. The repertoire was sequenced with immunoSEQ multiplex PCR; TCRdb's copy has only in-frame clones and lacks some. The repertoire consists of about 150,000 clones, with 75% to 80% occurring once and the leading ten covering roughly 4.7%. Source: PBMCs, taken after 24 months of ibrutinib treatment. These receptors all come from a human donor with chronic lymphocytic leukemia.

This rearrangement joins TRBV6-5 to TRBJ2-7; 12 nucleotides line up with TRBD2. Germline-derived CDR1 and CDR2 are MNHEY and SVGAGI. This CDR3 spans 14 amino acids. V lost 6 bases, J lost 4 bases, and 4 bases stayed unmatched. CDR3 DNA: TGTGCCAGCAGCTCCACTAGCGGGAGGTACGAGCAGTACTTC. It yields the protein CASSSTSGRYEQYF.

CDR3 amino acids: CASSLWGDTNQPQHF. CDR3 in DNA: TGTGCCAGCAGCTTGTGGGGTGACACCAATCAGCCCCAGCATTTT. The chain employs TRBV5-5 and TRBJ1-5; no clear D gene. This CDR3 contains 15 residues. V lost 1 base and J 3 bases, leaving 11 bases between the germline ends. Per germline, CDR1 SGHKS and CDR2 YYEKEE (reference sequence).

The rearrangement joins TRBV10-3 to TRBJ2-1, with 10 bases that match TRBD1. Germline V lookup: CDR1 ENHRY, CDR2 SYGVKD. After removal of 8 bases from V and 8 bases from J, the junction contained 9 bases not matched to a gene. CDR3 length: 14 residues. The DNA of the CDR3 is TGTGCCATCGGCGGACAGGGGGTAGGAGATGAGCAGTTCTTC. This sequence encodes CAIGGQGVGDEQFF.

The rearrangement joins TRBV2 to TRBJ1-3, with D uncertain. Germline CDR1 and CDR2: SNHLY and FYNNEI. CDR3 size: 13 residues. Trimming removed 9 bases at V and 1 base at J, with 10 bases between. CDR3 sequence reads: CASRRDSGNTIYF. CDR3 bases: TGTGCCAGTCGCCGGGATTCTGGAAACACCATATATTTT.

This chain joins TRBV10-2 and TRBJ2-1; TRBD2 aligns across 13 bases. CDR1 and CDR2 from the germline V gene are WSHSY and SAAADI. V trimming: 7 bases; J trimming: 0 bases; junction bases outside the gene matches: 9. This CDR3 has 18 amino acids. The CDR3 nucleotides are TGCGCCAGCACTATGACTAGCGGGAGGTCCAACTCCTACAATGAGCAGTTCTTC. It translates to CASTMTSGRSNSYNEQFF.

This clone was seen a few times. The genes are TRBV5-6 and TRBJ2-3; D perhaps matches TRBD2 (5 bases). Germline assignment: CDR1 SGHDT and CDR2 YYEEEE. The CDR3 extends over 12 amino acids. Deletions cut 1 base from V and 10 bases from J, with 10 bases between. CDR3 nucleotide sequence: TGTGCCAGCAGCTTGTTTATCGGGGCGCAGTATTTT. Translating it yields CASSLFIGAQYF.